The present T cell receptor (beta chain) was sequenced within a study of cytomegalovirus exposure and HLA in healthy donors. Study-level results: Most of the CMV-associated TCR beta chains (in a later analysis) appeared to be HLA-restricted. The study labeled fewer than 200 TCR beta chains cytomegalovirus-associated.

The V gene lost 4 bases and the J gene lost 1 base, with 12 bases spanning the gap. The germline V gene has CDR1 SGHRS and CDR2 YFSETQ. This CDR3 comprises 14 residues. Of note for this clone: The target antigen is unknown.

The PCR employed 60 Vbeta primers together with 13 Jbeta primers. Clones were read by immunoSEQ multiplex PCR, and TCRdb kept only the in-frame ones, dropping some. This table has about 59,000 clones, 89% appearing once. Sequences were obtained from PBMCs. V is TRBV5-1 and J is TRBJ2-7, with D perhaps matching TRBD2 (5 bases). This receptor was obtained from a man in his thirties or forties in good health and CMV-seropositive. CDR3 sequence (DNA): TGCGCCAGCAGCCCGAGCGGACCTTCCTACGAGCAGTACTTC. This translates into CASSPSGPSYEQYF.